This TCR beta chain was captured in a study of blood T cell repertoires in COVID-19. CDR1 and CDR2 (germline): MNHNY, SVGAGI (reference sequence). Trimming shortened V by 2 bases and J by 0 bases, and 10 bases separated the two germline ends. CDR3 length: 16 residues. Method: immunoSEQ multiplex PCR; TCRdb's copy keeps in-frame clones and lacks some. The sample gives over 150,000 clones, 88% of which show up once; roughly 2% is in the top ten. Sequenced: peripheral blood. This TCR was sampled from a man aged 45-65 years who had recovered from COVID-19. The rearrangement joins TRBV6-6 to TRBJ1-4; unclear D gene. CDR3 sequence: CASSYGGSATNEKLFF. The CDR3 DNA is TGTGCCAGCAGTTACGGTGGCAGCGCAACTAATGAAAAACTGTTTTTT.